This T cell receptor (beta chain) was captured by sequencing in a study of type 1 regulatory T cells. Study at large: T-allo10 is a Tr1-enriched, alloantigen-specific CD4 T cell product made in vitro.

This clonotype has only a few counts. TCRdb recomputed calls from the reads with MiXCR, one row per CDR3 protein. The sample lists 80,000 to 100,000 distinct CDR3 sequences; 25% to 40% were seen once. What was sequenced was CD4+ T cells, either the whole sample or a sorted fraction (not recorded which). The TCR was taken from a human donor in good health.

The CDR3 loop reads CASRFDRNTEAFF. The CDR3 nucleotides read TGTGCCAGCAGATTCGACAGGAACACTGAAGCTTTCTTT. The gene calls are TRBV3-1 and TRBJ1-1, with D possibly matching TRBD1 (5 bases). The germline V gene encodes CDR1 LGHDT and CDR2 YNNKEL (reference sequence). The CDR3 runs to 13 residues. V lost 6 bases to trimming and J lost 1 base, with 9 bases between them.